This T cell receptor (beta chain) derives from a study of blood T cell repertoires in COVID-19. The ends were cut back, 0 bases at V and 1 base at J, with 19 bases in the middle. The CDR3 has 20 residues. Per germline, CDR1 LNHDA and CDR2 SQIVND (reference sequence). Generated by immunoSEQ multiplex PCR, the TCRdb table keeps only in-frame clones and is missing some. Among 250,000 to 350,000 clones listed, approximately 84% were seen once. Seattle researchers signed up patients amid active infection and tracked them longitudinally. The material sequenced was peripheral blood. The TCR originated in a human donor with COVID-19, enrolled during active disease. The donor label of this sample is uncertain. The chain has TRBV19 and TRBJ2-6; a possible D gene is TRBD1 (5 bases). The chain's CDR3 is CASSIDHRQGKFSGANVLTF. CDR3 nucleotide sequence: TGTGCCAGTAGTATAGATCATCGGCAGGGAAAATTTTCTGGGGCCAACGTCCTGACTTTC.